The entry below describes one TCR beta chain. What it binds is unknown. The record originates from a study of T cell responses to AZD1222 COVID-19 vaccine. Study-wide points: Among those given AZD1222, only five or six were seropositive at baseline. Of spike-specific TCRs, nearly half reportedly target regions left unmutated in variants.

J was trimmed by 3 bases and V by 3 bases; bases with no gene match: 5. This CDR3 comprises 14 residues. Germline lookup yields CDR1 SGHTA and CDR2 FQGNSA. Measured with immunoSEQ multiplex PCR; TCRdb has only the in-frame clones, and not every one. The sample includes 150,000 to 200,000 clones, about 87% of them seen just once. The sequenced sample was peripheral blood, obtained on day 0 of MenACWY control vaccination. This TCR was sampled from an adult in good health. The chain joins TRBV7-2 to TRBJ2-7; 7 bases line up with TRBD2. CDR3 protein: CASSFGSGLYEQYF. The CDR3 nucleotides read TGTGCCAGCAGCTTCGGTAGCGGGCTCTACGAGCAGTACTTC. Full variable domain (remainder filled in from reference TRBV7-2 and TRBJ2-7): GAGVSQSPSNKVTEKGKDVELRCDPISGHTALYWYRQSLGQGLEFLIYFQGNSAPDKSGLPSDRFSAERTGGSVSTLTIQRTQQEDSAVYLCASSFGSGLYEQYFGPGTRLTVT.